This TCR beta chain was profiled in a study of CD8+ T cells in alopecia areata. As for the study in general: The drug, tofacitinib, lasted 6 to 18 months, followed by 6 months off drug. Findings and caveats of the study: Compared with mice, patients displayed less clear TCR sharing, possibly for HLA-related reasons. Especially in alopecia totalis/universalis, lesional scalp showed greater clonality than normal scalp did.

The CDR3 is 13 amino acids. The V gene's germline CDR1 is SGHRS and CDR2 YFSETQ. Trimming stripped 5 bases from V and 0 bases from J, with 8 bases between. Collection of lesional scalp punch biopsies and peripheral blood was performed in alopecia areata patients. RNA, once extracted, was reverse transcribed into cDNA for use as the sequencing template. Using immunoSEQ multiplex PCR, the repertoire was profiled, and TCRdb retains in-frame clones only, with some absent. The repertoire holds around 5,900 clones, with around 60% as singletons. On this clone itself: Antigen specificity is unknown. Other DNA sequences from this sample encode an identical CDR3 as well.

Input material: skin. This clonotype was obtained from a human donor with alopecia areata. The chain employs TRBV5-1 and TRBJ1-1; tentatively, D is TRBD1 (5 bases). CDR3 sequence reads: CASRGRLNTEAFF. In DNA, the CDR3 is TGCGCCAGCAGGGGACGGTTGAACACTGAAGCTTTCTTT.